The T cell receptor beta chain under discussion was sequenced for a study of T cell responses to AZD1222 COVID-19 vaccine. Measured with immunoSEQ multiplex PCR; TCRdb has only the in-frame clones, and not every one. The table includes roughly 110,000 clones, roughly 90% detected once. Concerning this clone itself: The antigen is unknown.

The CDR3 extends over 15 amino acids. Germline CDR1 reads SGHNT; CDR2 reads YENEEA. V was pared by 7 bases and J by 0 bases, with 16 bases between. The study, taken as a whole, reports: Repertoires were obtained solely post-peak T cell response. Following two doses of AZD1222, Spike-specific TCR breadth and depth rose. Only a handful of AZD1222 recipients were seropositive at baseline. Across spike, vaccine-associated CD4 TCRs were found, dominant at 160-218 and 743-854.

The chain links TRBV11-3 to TRBJ2-7; D is possibly TRBD1 (5 bases). The origin of this receptor is an adult in good health. The specimen was peripheral blood, collected on day 0 of AZD1222 vaccination. CDR3 residues: CASKPGQGISYEQYF. CDR3 bases: TGTGCCAGCAAACCTGGGCAGGGAATCTCCTACGAGCAGTACTTC.